Shown below are 15 T cell receptor beta chains from a single sample sequenced in a study of blood T cell repertoires in COVID-19. The repertoire was sequenced with immunoSEQ multiplex PCR; TCRdb's copy has only in-frame clones and lacks some. This table has tens of thousands of clones, around 76% appearing once. Sequencing was performed on peripheral blood. These receptors all stem from a woman aged 55 to 70 with acute or convalescent COVID-19.

The V call is TRBV4-3, the J call TRBJ1-5; D possibly corresponds to TRBD1 (5 bases). The CDR3 is 16 amino acids. Germline loops: CDR1 LGHNA, CDR2 YSLEER. V lost 0 bases, J lost 4 bases, and 13 bases lay in between. The CDR3 spells CASSQESGAGNQPQHF. The CDR3 DNA sequence: TGCGCCAGCAGCCAAGAATCCGGGGCGGGAAATCAGCCCCAGCATTTT.

The J gene is TRBJ1-4, the V gene TRBV27; 10 positions match TRBD1. This CDR3 has 13 residues. The germline CDR1 and CDR2 sequences are MNHEY and SMNVEV (reference sequence). J gave up 7 bases and V 6 bases, and 2 bases lay outside the gene matches. In DNA form, the CDR3 reads TGTGCCAGCAGAGACAGGGGGCTTGAAAAACTGTTTTTT. Protein product: CASRDRGLEKLFF.

The genes are TRBV7-9 and TRBJ1-3, with unresolved D. This CDR3 contains 16 residues. Germline values: CDR1 SEHNR, CDR2 FQNEAQ (reference sequence). Trimming left V 5 bases short and J 0 bases short, with 14 bases between. The CDR3 loop is CASSHPLETSGNTIYF. For the CDR3, the DNA is TGTGCCAGCAGCCATCCACTGGAGACCTCTGGAAACACCATATATTTT.

This chain connects TRBV7-9 to TRBJ1-2; 7 nucleotides match TRBD1. Per the germline V gene, CDR1 is SEHNR and CDR2 is FQNEAQ (reference sequence). The CDR3 loop spans 12 amino acids. V lost 5 bases, J lost 8 bases, and 5 bases stayed unmatched. The CDR3 coding sequence is TGTGCCAGCAGCCGTACAGGGGTCGGCTACACCTTC. Translated: CASSRTGVGYTF.

The rearrangement joins TRBV9 to TRBJ2-2, with 10 bases aligning to TRBD2. V shed 4 bases, J shed 7 bases, and the junction held 13 bases outside the gene matches. The CDR3 consists of 17 residues. Per germline, CDR1 SGDLS and CDR2 YYNGEE. CDR3 coding DNA: TGTGCCAGCAGCCCCGGGGACAGCGGGGGGGCCATCGGGGAGCTGTTTTTT. This translates into CASSPGDSGGAIGELFF.

The rearrangement uses TRBV6-5 and TRBJ1-1, with D possibly TRBD1 on 5 matching bases. The CDR3 has 14 residues. V dropped 2 bases and J dropped 6 bases, with 13 bases sitting between them. Germline V gene data show CDR1 as MNHEY and CDR2 as SVGAGI. The CDR3, as DNA: TGTGCCAGCAGTTACCCCCAGCGGGACGCTGAAGCTTTCTTT. As protein: CASSYPQRDAEAFF.

The chain uses TRBV11-2 and TRBJ2-3; TRBD1 might be the D (5 bases). Per germline, CDR1 SGHAT and CDR2 FQNNGV. The CDR3 spans 14 residues. The V and J ends lost 6 bases and 3 bases respectively, with 13 bases between them. CDR3 loop: CASSPRRDTDTQYF. The CDR3 nucleotides read TGTGCCAGCAGTCCCCGCAGGGATACAGATACGCAGTATTTT. Full variable domain (rest looked up from reference TRBV11-2 and TRBJ2-3): EAGVAQSPRYKIIEKRQSVAFWCNPISGHATLYWYQQILGQGPKLLIQFQNNGVVDDSQLPKDRFSAERLKGVDSTLKIQPAKLEDSAVYLCASSPRRDTDTQYFGPGTRLTVL.

The rearrangement links TRBV7-8 to TRBJ1-2, with a tentative D call TRBD1 (6 bases). The CDR3 contains 14 residues. V lost 1 base, J lost 8 bases, and 14 bases lay in between. CDR1 SGHVS and CDR2 FQNEAQ come from the germline V gene. CDR3 amino acids: CASSLGIGGNGYTF. In nucleotides, the CDR3 is TGTGCCAGCAGCTTAGGAATAGGGGGAAACGGCTACACCTTC.

The chain combines TRBV3-1 (or the pseudogene TRBV3-2) with TRBJ1-1, with TRBD1 as a possible D gene (6 bases). V was trimmed by 4 bases and J by 4 bases, leaving 13 bases between them. The CDR3 covers 14 residues. CDR1 and CDR2 from the germline V gene are LGHDT and YNNKEL (reference sequence). The CDR3 is CASSPRGGGTEAFF. CDR3 nucleotides: TGTGCCAGCAGCCCCCGGGGGGGCGGCACTGAAGCTTTCTTT.

Remarks on this clone: The same CDR3 can be traced to other DNA sequences in this sample. This chain joins TRBV18 and TRBJ2-3; tentatively, D is TRBD2 (5 bases). The length of the CDR3 is 13 residues. V gave up 5 bases and J gave up 1 base, with 7 bases separating them. Per the germline V gene, CDR1 is KGHSH and CDR2 is LQKENI. CDR3: CASSRRGTDTQYF. In DNA form, the CDR3 reads TGTGCCAGCTCAAGGCGGGGCACAGATACGCAGTATTTT.

The V gene is TRBV5-1, the J gene TRBJ1-5; 8 nucleotides match TRBD1. The CDR3 is made up of 14 amino acids. The ends lost 3 bases at V and 4 bases at J; junction bases unmatched: 3. CDR1 is SGHRS, CDR2 YFSETQ, per germline. The CDR3 region is CASSSGQGNQPQHF. As DNA, the CDR3 is TGCGCCAGCAGCTCCGGACAGGGAAATCAGCCCCAGCATTTT.

This chain joins TRBV6-4 and TRBJ1-6, with D maybe TRBD1 (5 bases). Germline V gene lookup returns CDR1 MRHNA and CDR2 SNTAGT. The CDR3 has 15 residues. Trimming pared 0 bases from V and 8 bases from J, leaving 11 bases between. The CDR3 sequence: CASSDSGDRDSPLHF. DNA for the CDR3: TGTGCCAGCAGTGACTCGGGTGACAGAGATTCACCCCTCCACTTT.

The V call is TRBV5-1, the J call TRBJ2-5, with 13 bases identical to TRBD2. This CDR3 has 16 amino acids. Germline V gene data show CDR1 as SGHRS and CDR2 as YFSETQ. V trimming: 4 bases; J trimming: 5 bases; junction bases outside the gene matches: 8. The CDR3 DNA reads as TGCGCCAGCAGCCCCGCTTGGACTAGCGGGGGTGAGACCCAGTACTTC. As protein: CASSPAWTSGGETQYF.

J is TRBJ2-3 and V is TRBV7-2; 13 nucleotides agree with TRBD2. Looked up from germline, CDR1 is SGHTA and CDR2 is FQGNSA. The CDR3 covers 16 residues. The V and J ends lost 5 bases and 5 bases, in that order; junction bases with no gene match: 7. The CDR3 DNA reads TGTGCCAGCAGCCTAACTAGCGGGGGGGCAATAGATACGCAGTATTTT. Amino acid sequence: CASSLTSGGAIDTQYF. The variable domain in full, with the rest retrieved from reference TRBV7-2 and TRBJ2-3, is GAGVSQSPSNKVTEKGKDVELRCDPISGHTALYWYRQSLGQGLEFLIYFQGNSAPDKSGLPSDRFSAERTGGSVSTLTIQRTQQEDSAVYLCASSLTSGGAIDTQYFGPGTRLTVL.

The V and J genes are TRBV15 and TRBJ1-6; D is perhaps TRBD1 (5 bases). CDR1 is LNHNV and CDR2 is YYDKDF in the germline V gene (reference sequence). The CDR3 length is 17 residues. Trimming removed 0 bases from V and 3 bases from J, with 12 bases in between. The CDR3 is CATSREVGVLYNSPLHF. For the CDR3, the DNA is TGTGCCACCAGCAGAGAGGTAGGGGTCCTCTATAATTCACCCCTCCACTTT.